This T cell receptor beta chain was documented in a study of neurological immune-mediated disorders. The study built unsorted libraries from 2 million PBMCs kept at -80 C. This clonotype was seen many times. Its target is not known. With 10-nucleotide random UMIs included, cDNA was synthesized by 5'RACE. A single record per CDR3 protein comes from TCRdb applying MiXCR to the 5' RACE reads. The sample records approximately 66,000 distinct CDR3 sequences, 3.4% being singletons. Study observations and caveats: Among 34 multiple sclerosis patients, 18 had repertoires that phylogenetic grouping placed in one related-CDR3 cluster, a possible signature. CDR3 amino acid sequences of expanded clones were not shared across subjects, a result suggesting private repertoires in all groups.

Trimming stripped 6 bases from V and 0 bases from J, with 11 bases between. CDR1 is DFQATT, CDR2 SNEGSKA, per germline (reference sequence). CDR3 length: 13 residues. This TCR was recovered from a man in his forties with multiple sclerosis. The V call is TRBV20-1, the J call TRBJ1-1; maybe TRBD1 (5 bases). The sequencing sample was made of PBMCs. CDR3 in amino acids: CSAGPTVNTEAFF. CDR3 nucleotide sequence: TGCAGTGCGGGCCCGACAGTGAACACTGAAGCTTTCTTT.